This T cell receptor beta chain was recovered during a study of control samples from healthy donors and cancer patients (dated by TCRdb to 2019 to 2021). Turning to this clone: No cognate antigen has been identified for it. There are no base qualities to consult, and no much larger clone falls within one base.

The library was prepared using the immunoSEQ multiplex PCR assay. The source is immuneACCESS, and TCRdb retained only in-frame sequences with V and J called. Part of the clones is not carried over; for the studies checked, unresolved V genes explain less than half of this, and the remainder is unexplained. This sample gives 50,000 to 55,000 clones in total; 87% of them show up just once. The biggest ten clones account for over 12% of the sample. Based on the germline V gene (reference sequence), the CDR1 and CDR2 sequences are MNHEY and SMNVEV. The junction carries 13 bases between V and J, which are trimmed by 2 bases and 5 bases respectively. The CDR3 numbers 14 residues from cysteine through phenylalanine. CDR3 DNA is the only sequence kept; it has 42 bases, read in frame from the first base.

Source material: PBMCs. This chain is built from TRBV27 and TRBJ2-7; D gene: possibly TRBD1, on 5 matching bases. The receptor was isolated from a man between 60 and 75 years old with head and neck cancer. The CDR3: CASSLLEGDDEQYF. The DNA reads as follows: TGTGCCAGCAGTTTACTTGAAGGGGATGACGAGCAGTACTTC.